This paragraph covers one T cell receptor beta chain sequence. The read terminates 3 residues ahead of where the CDR3 ends, so the germline J gene completes it. CDR1 and CDR2 from the germline V gene are MNHEY and SVGEGT. V trimming: 4 bases; J trimming: 6 bases; junction bases outside the gene matches: 5. The length of the CDR3 is 15 residues. These data belong to a study of T cells in women clearing cervical HPV infection. Sequenced by immunoSEQ multiplex PCR; TCRdb stores in-frame clones only, minus some. In total, the table holds about 19,000 clones. The chain uses TRBV6-2 or TRBV6-3 and TRBJ2-2; 10 bases are a match to TRBD1. Sample: blood buffy coat. This TCR derives from a woman between 18 and 69 years old with a cervical HPV16 infection that either progressed to CIN3+ or cleared (not recorded which). Incomplete CDR3 DNA: TGTGCCAGCAGTTTGTTTGGACAGGGGGCCGGGGAG. As protein: CASSLFGQGAGE. The complete CDR3 reads CASSLFGQGAGELFF.